This is a list of T cell receptor beta chains from one sample in a study of T cell responses to AZD1222 COVID-19 vaccine. Repertoires were generated with immunoSEQ multiplex PCR, while TCRdb's copy carries only in-frame clones and drops some. The table includes about 140,000 clones, 91% detected once. Specimen: peripheral blood, collected 28 days after the second AZD1222 dose. All receptors come from an adult who received the AZD1222 COVID-19 vaccine. Both conserved end residues are part of each CDR3. D genes are given only for firm matches. Clone sizes are given selectively: once, few, many, or a class where the clone is expanded.

D | J | V | size | DNA | CDR3
TRBD2 | TRBJ2-5 | TRBV29-1 | . | TGCAGCGTTAGGGAGCGGGAGAGGGAAGAGACCCAGTACTTC | CSVREREREETQYF
. | TRBJ1-5 | TRBV27 | . | TGTGCCAGCAGTTTATCGTGGCTTGGGAATCAGCCCCAGCATTTT | CASSLSWLGNQPQHF
TRBD2 | TRBJ2-7 | TRBV10-1 | . | TGCGCCAGCAGTGTAGCGGGGGGCTCCTACGAGCAGTACTTC | CASSVAGGSYEQYF
. | TRBJ1-2 | TRBV19 | few | TGTGCCAGTAGTTTTCCCGAACACTATGGCTACACCTTC | CASSFPEHYGYTF
. | TRBJ1-6 | TRBV7-2 | . | TGTGCCAGCAGCTTATATAAAAGGGTAGTCGTAAATTCACCCCTCCACTTT | CASSLYKRVVVNSPLHF
. | TRBJ2-1 | TRBV7-9 | . | TGTGCCAGCAGCATCACCTACAATGAGCAGTTCTTC | CASSITYNEQFF
TRBD2 | TRBJ2-6 | TRBV9 | . | TGTGCCAGCAGCGTGAGGGAGGGACGGGACCCGCCCTCTGGGGCCAACGTCCTGACTTTC | CASSVREGRDPPSGANVLTF
TRBD1 | TRBJ1-1 | TRBV19 | . | TGTGCCAGTAGTCAAGGGACAGGGTTGGAAGCTTTCTTT | CASSQGTGLEAFF
. | TRBJ2-3 | TRBV18 | . | TGTGCCAGCTCACGGGGCGGGGCCCCAGATACGCAGTATTTT | CASSRGGAPDTQYF
. | TRBJ1-5 | TRBV6-1 | once | TGTGCCAGCAGTGAGTCCAGGACCCTTAGCAATCAGCCCCAGCATTTT | CASSESRTLSNQPQHF
. | TRBJ1-5 | TRBV19 | . | TGTGCCAGTAGTATTCATCGGGGAAACAATCAGCCCCAGCATTTT | CASSIHRGNNQPQHF
TRBD1 | TRBJ2-2 | TRBV6-4 | . | TGTGCCAGCAGACCGACCGGGACAGGGAACACCGGGGAGCTGTTTTTT | CASRPTGTGNTGELFF
TRBD1 | TRBJ1-2 | TRBV4-3 | . | TGCGCCAGCAGCCAAGCTTGGACAGGAGAGAGGCTTTCAGTGGGCTACACCTTC | CASSQAWTGERLSVGYTF
. | TRBJ1-1 | TRBV4-2 | . | TGTGCCAGCAGCCAAGACGGGGGCGCTGAAGCTTTCTTT | CASSQDGGAEAFF
. | TRBJ2-3 | TRBV14 | . | TGTGCCAGCAGCCAAGGGACAGCCAGCACAGATACGCAGTATTTT | CASSQGTASTDTQYF
. | TRBJ1-3 | TRBV2 | . | TGTGCCAGCCAAGGGGGTTACTCTGGAAACACCATATATTTT | CASQGGYSGNTIYF
. | TRBJ1-5 | TRBV7-9 | . | TGTGCCAGCAGTCGGGGGACTGCGACTTCCAATCAGCCCCAGCATTTT | CASSRGTATSNQPQHF
TRBD1 | TRBJ1-1 | TRBV15 | . | TGTGCCACCAGCAGGGCCGGGACAGGGGCCACTGAAGCTTTCTTT | CATSRAGTGATEAFF
. | TRBJ1-1 | TRBV12-3/TRBV12-4 | . | TGTGCCAGCAGTTTATACGGCAGAACTGAAGCTTTCTTT | CASSLYGRTEAFF
TRBD2 | TRBJ2-1 | TRBV29-1 | . | TGCAGCGTTGAAGGACTAGCGGGGCCGAGGGAGCAGTTCTTC | CSVEGLAGPREQFF
. | TRBJ2-3 | TRBV18 | . | TGTGCCAGCTCACTGGAAGGGGGGACAGATACGCAGTATTTT | CASSLEGGTDTQYF
TRBD1 | TRBJ2-4 | TRBV6-4 | . | TGTGCCAGCAGTCCCGGACAGGGGGCTGGGAGTGGCATTCAGTACTTC | CASSPGQGAGSGIQYF
TRBD2 | TRBJ2-2 | TRBV5-1 | few | TGCGCCAGCAGCTCGGCCCTGGGACTAGCGGGAGAAACCGGGGAGCTGTTTTTT | CASSSALGLAGETGELFF
. | TRBJ2-1 | TRBV7-9 | . | TGTGCCAGCAGCAACCCCGGGTCCGACAATGAGCAGTTCTTC | CASSNPGSDNEQFF
. | TRBJ2-7 | TRBV28 | . | TGTGCCAGCAGTAGGACGGTGGTCTACGAGCAGTACTTC | CASSRTVVYEQYF
TRBD2 | TRBJ2-1 | TRBV29-1 | . | TGCAGCGTTGAAGATTGGACTAGCGGGACCGGGGCACAGTTCTTC | CSVEDWTSGTGAQFF
. | TRBJ1-6 | TRBV6-5 | . | TGTGCCAGCAGTAGAGAAAATTATTCACCCCTCCACTTT | CASSRENYSPLHF
. | TRBJ1-3 | TRBV7-2 | once | TGTGCCAGCAGCTTAGCGGGGGGGGTAGGTGGAAACACCATATATTTT | CASSLAGGVGGNTIYF
. | TRBJ2-5 | TRBV5-4 | . | TGTGCCAGCGGTGCCGGGGGTTCGTCAGAGACCCAGTACTTC | CASGAGGSSETQYF
. | TRBJ1-2 | TRBV5-4 | . | TGTGCCAGCAGTCGGGACCTTCCGGATGGCTACACCTTC | CASSRDLPDGYTF
TRBD1 | TRBJ1-4 | TRBV7-2 | . | TGTGCCAGCAGCCTCGACAGGGATGAAAAACTGTTTTTT | CASSLDRDEKLFF
. | TRBJ1-4 | TRBV28 | . | TGTGCCAGCAGTCCCTTGGTCGGCTCAACTAATGAAAAACTGTTTTTT | CASSPLVGSTNEKLFF
TRBD2 | TRBJ2-1 | TRBV27 | . | TGTGCCAGCAGTACGGGACTAGCGGGCCTCTACAATGAGCAGTTCTTC | CASSTGLAGLYNEQFF
TRBD1 | TRBJ2-1 | TRBV4-3 | . | TGCGCCAGCAGCAAGACCTGGGACAGGGTGAATGAGCAGTTCTTC | CASSKTWDRVNEQFF